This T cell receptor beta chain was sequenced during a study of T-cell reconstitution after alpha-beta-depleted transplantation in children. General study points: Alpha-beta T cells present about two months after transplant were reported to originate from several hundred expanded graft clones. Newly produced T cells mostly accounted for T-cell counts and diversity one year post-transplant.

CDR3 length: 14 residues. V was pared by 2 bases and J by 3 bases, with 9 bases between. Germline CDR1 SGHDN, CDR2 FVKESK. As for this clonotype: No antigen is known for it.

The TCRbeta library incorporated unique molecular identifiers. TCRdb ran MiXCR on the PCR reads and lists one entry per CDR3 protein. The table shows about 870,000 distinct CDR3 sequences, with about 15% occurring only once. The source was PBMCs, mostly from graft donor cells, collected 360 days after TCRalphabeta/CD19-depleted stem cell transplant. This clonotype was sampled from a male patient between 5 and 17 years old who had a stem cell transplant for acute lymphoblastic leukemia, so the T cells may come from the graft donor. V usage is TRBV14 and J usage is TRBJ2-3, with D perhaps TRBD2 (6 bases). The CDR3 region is CASSQWRGTDTQYF. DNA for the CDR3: TGTGCCAGCAGCCAATGGCGGGGAACAGATACGCAGTATTTT.